Listed here are 20 T cell receptor beta chains from one sample, sequenced in a study of cytomegalovirus exposure and HLA in healthy donors. With 60 Vbeta and 13 Jbeta primers, the PCR was carried out. Here immunoSEQ multiplex PCR was the method, and the copy in TCRdb shows in-frame clones only, minus some. The sample lists 250,000 to 350,000 clones, around 90% occurring once. Sequenced material: PBMCs. These receptors were taken from a woman younger than 30 in good health and CMV-seronegative.

The chain recombines TRBV29-1 with TRBJ1-2; the D is unclear. V lost 5 bases and J lost 4, with 11 bases in between. In germline, CDR1 is SQVTM, CDR2 ANQGSEA. CDR3 length equals 12 residues. The CDR3 nucleotides read TGCAGCGTTAAAGGAATTAGCTATGGCTACACCTTC. Protein product: CSVKGISYGYTF.

In this sample, this clone turned up once. This rearrangement joins TRBV13 to TRBJ1-5; D gene uncertain. The ends were cut back, 1 base at V and 5 bases at J, with 6 bases in the middle. Germline V gene sequence: CDR1 PRHDT, CDR2 FYEKMQ (reference sequence). The CDR3 loop spans 13 amino acids. CDR3 sequence reads: CASSLDRDQPQHF. CDR3 in DNA: TGTGCCAGCAGCTTAGATAGAGATCAGCCCCAGCATTTT.

The sample holds one count of this clone. The chain is built from TRBV10-3 and TRBJ2-5; TRBD2 aligns across 8 bases. Matching the DNA end better, TRBJ2-7 makes the J call doubtful. CDR1 is ENHRY, CDR2 SYGVKD, per germline. This CDR3 has 12 residues. Written as DNA, the CDR3 is TGTGCCATCCGGGGGGGAACAGACGAGCAGTACTTC. Protein product: CAIRGGTDEQYF.

The rearrangement uses TRBV19 and TRBJ2-2; maybe TRBD1 (7 bases). In germline, CDR1 is LNHDA, CDR2 SQIVND (reference sequence). The CDR3 loop spans 15 amino acids. The V gene lost 0 bases and the J gene lost 5 bases, with 10 bases spanning the gap. The DNA of the CDR3 is TGTGCCAGTAGTATAGAACAGGGGAGGACCGGGGAGCTGTTTTTT. Encoded protein: CASSIEQGRTGELFF. Together with reference TRBV19 and TRBJ2-2, the CDR3 gives the full variable domain: DGGITQSPKYLFRKEGQNVTLSCEQNLNHDAMYWYRQDPGQGLRLIYYSQIVNDFQKGDIAEGYSVSREKKESFPLTVTSAQKNPTAFYLCASSIEQGRTGELFFGEGSRLTVL.

In DNA form, the CDR3 reads TGTGCCACCAGCAGAGATCCGGCCTACGAGCAGTACTTC. This gives the protein CATSRDPAYEQYF. This chain connects TRBV15 to TRBJ2-7; D is unresolved. CDR3 length equals 13 residues. Trimming removed 0 bases at V and 2 bases at J, with 5 bases between. The germline gives CDR1 LNHNV, CDR2 YYDKDF (reference sequence). Full variable domain (rest looked up from reference TRBV15 and TRBJ2-7): DAMVIQNPRYQVTQFGKPVTLSCSQTLNHNVMYWYQQKSSQAPKLLFHYYDKDFNNEADTPDNFQSRRPNTSFCFLDIRSPGLGDTAMYLCATSRDPAYEQYFGPGTRLTVT.

The V gene is TRBV19, the J gene TRBJ1-3; D gene ambiguous. The germline V gene encodes CDR1 LNHDA and CDR2 SQIVND (reference sequence). The CDR3 sequence is 13 residues long. Between the trimmed V and J ends, which lost 11 bases and 3 bases, there was a span of 14 bases. The CDR3 reads CAAKAGNGNTIYF. The CDR3 nucleotides read TGTGCCGCTAAGGCAGGAAATGGAAACACCATATATTTT.

The chain combines TRBV5-6 with TRBJ1-2, with D possibly TRBD1 on 6 matching bases. This CDR3 comprises 15 residues. Germline V gene data show CDR1 as SGHDT and CDR2 as YYEEEE. Trimming left V 2 bases short and J 2 bases short, with 13 bases between. The CDR3 DNA sequence: TGTGCCAGCAGCTTCCCCTCAACAGGGAACTATGGCTACACCTTC. It is translated as CASSFPSTGNYGYTF.

V usage is TRBV11-2 and J usage is TRBJ2-7; TRBD1 aligns across 10 bases. CDR1 is SGHAT, CDR2 FQNNGV, per germline. Losses at the gene ends were 3 bases for V and 4 bases for J; bases not matched to a gene: 3. The CDR3 extends over 14 amino acids. The CDR3 spells CASSLGQGMYEQYF. In DNA, the CDR3 is TGTGCCAGCAGCTTGGGACAGGGGATGTACGAGCAGTACTTC.

This sequence joins TRBV19 and TRBJ2-1; TRBD1 agrees at 8 bases. V gave up 6 bases and J gave up 4 bases; unmatched junction bases: 8. The CDR3 spans 15 residues. Per germline, CDR1 LNHDA and CDR2 SQIVND (reference sequence). The CDR3 nucleotides are TGTGCCAGTAGCCCCGGGACAGGACCATACAATGAGCAGTTCTTC. As protein: CASSPGTGPYNEQFF. The whole variable domain, filled in from reference TRBV19 and TRBJ2-1, reads DGGITQSPKYLFRKEGQNVTLSCEQNLNHDAMYWYRQDPGQGLRLIYYSQIVNDFQKGDIAEGYSVSREKKESFPLTVTSAQKNPTAFYLCASSPGTGPYNEQFFGPGTRLTVL.

The chain carries TRBV7-6 and TRBJ2-2; 9 nucleotides match TRBD1. The germline V gene has CDR1 SGHVS and CDR2 FNYEAQ. The length of the CDR3 is 15 residues. With V trimmed by 7 bases and J by 4 bases, 7 bases remained unmatched. CDR3 DNA: TGTGCCAGCAAGGGGGGGACAGGGCGCACCGGGGAGCTGTTTTTT. This gives the protein CASKGGTGRTGELFF.

The chain's CDR3 is CATSSRTGSEKLFF. DNA for the CDR3: TGTGCCACCAGCAGTCGGACAGGGAGTGAAAAACTGTTTTTT. This chain connects TRBV15 to TRBJ1-4, with TRBD1 identical over 8 bases. Trimming at V came to 3 bases and at J to 7 bases, leaving 4 bases not matched to a gene. Germline lookup yields CDR1 LNHNV and CDR2 YYDKDF (reference sequence). The CDR3 sequence is 14 residues long.

This sequence joins TRBV21-1 and TRBJ2-7; TRBD1, as called in the table, went unchecked against the DNA. TRBV21-1 is reported as a pseudogene. This CDR3 comprises 18 residues. The CDR3: CASSNPTGKGPVGYEQYF. As DNA, the CDR3 is TGTGCCAGCAGCAACCCGACAGGGAAGGGACCAGTAGGATACGAGCAGTACTTC.

The chain combines TRBV7-3 with TRBJ2-7; 11 positions match TRBD2. Germline CDR1 SGHTA, CDR2 FQGTGA. Trimming took 2 bases from V and 2 from J; bases not matched to a gene: 2. This CDR3 comprises 15 residues. Here the CDR3 reads CASSLLAGGAYEQYF. DNA of the CDR3: TGTGCCAGCAGCTTACTAGCGGGGGGCGCCTACGAGCAGTACTTC.

The CDR3 bases are TGCGCCAGCAGCCCCGGGACAGGTTCCGTAGGCTACACCTTC. Protein sequence: CASSPGTGSVGYTF. The chain has TRBV5-1 and TRBJ1-2; 8 bases line up with TRBD1. The V gene's germline CDR1 is SGHRS and CDR2 YFSETQ. CDR3 size: 14 residues. V lost 4 bases and J lost 8; bases outside the gene matches: 10.

The chain recombines TRBV4-1 with TRBJ2-7; D gene ambiguous. Trimming cost V 1 base and J 2 bases, with 12 bases left between them. CDR3 length: 15 amino acids. Germline V gene data show CDR1 as MGHRA and CDR2 as YSYEKL. CDR3 DNA: TGCGCCAGCAGCCAAGTGGGTGCCAGGACCTACGAGCAGTACTTC. Translating gives CASSQVGARTYEQYF.

V is TRBV9 and J is TRBJ1-3; 9 nucleotides match TRBD1. Trimming at V came to 0 bases and at J to 5 bases, leaving 3 bases not matched to a gene. Germline-derived CDR1 and CDR2 are SGDLS and YYNGEE. The CDR3 is 15 residues long. As DNA, the CDR3 is TGTGCCAGCAGCGTAGGGGACAGGGTGCGAAACACCATATATTTT. Protein product: CASSVGDRVRNTIYF.

The CDR3 DNA follows: TGTGCCAGCAGTGAATGGGCCGACAGGGGTTCTGAAGCTTTCTTT. It translates to CASSEWADRGSEAFF. V is TRBV25-1 and J is TRBJ1-1; 8 bases line up with TRBD1. J gave up 6 bases and V 1 base, and 7 bases lay outside the gene matches. The CDR3 has 15 amino acids. The germline V gene encodes CDR1 MGHDK and CDR2 SYGVNS.

V is TRBV4-2 and J is TRBJ1-4; the D gene is possibly TRBD1 (5 bases). Germline assignment: CDR1 LGHNA and CDR2 YNFKEQ. Trimming shortened V by 2 bases and J by 0 bases, and 22 bases separated the two germline ends. The CDR3 covers 20 residues. The CDR3 nucleotides read TGTGCCAGCAGCCAAATAGTCGGCAGGGCACCCAGTTCAACTAATGAAAAACTGTTTTTT. The encoded protein is CASSQIVGRAPSSTNEKLFF.

The genes are TRBV5-1 and TRBJ1-1; no clear D gene. V shed 0 bases and J shed 0 bases, with 6 bases lying between them. Germline CDR1 SGHRS, CDR2 YFSETQ. This CDR3 is built from 14 residues. Here the CDR3 DNA reads TGCGCCAGCAGCTTGGGACTTATGAACACTGAAGCTTTCTTT. As protein: CASSLGLMNTEAFF.

The rearrangement uses TRBV10-2 and TRBJ2-7, with a weak D call TRBD1 (8 bases). The germline V and J ends were trimmed by 3 bases and 3 bases, with 24 bases remaining between them. The germline gives CDR1 WSHSY, CDR2 SAAADI. This CDR3 region has 18 residues. The CDR3 sequence is CASSEGPGGGDRYYEQYF. The CDR3 DNA follows: TGCGCCAGCAGTGAAGGGCCTGGGGGAGGGGACAGGTACTACGAGCAGTACTTC.